This T cell receptor beta chain was retrieved from a study of blood T cell repertoires in COVID-19. Study details: Sample material is recorded as cDNA or gDNA derived from T cells, B-cell-depleted T cells, or PBMCs.

Data came from immunoSEQ multiplex PCR; TCRdb stores just in-frame clones and leaves some out. The sample comprises approximately 110,000 clones, approximately 62% of which are singletons, and roughly 6.2% rests with the top ten. CDR1 MNHEY and CDR2 SVGAGI come from the germline V gene. The V end lost 7 bases, the J end lost 4 bases, and 16 bases lay between the germline ends. The length of the CDR3 is 14 residues. This clone was seen just once. This chain connects TRBV6-5 to TRBJ2-5; D perhaps matches TRBD2 (6 bases). The sequence was collected from an older man with acute or convalescent COVID-19. The sample comprised peripheral blood. Written as DNA, the CDR3 is TGTGCCAGCATGGACTATCGGCTAGGAGAGACCCAGTACTTC. It codes for CASMDYRLGETQYF.